The TCR beta chain described here comes from a study of ipilimumab plus nivolumab after autologous stem cell transplantation. Study-wide context: Patients received a median of about five ipilimumab and about 8 nivolumab doses. Whole-study findings and limits: Per the authors, repertoire, Treg and microbiota data justify further study.

Patients got ipilimumab 1 mg/kg beginning 14 to 28 days post-transplant. The V segment lost 2 bases and the J segment 1 base; nucleotides outside the gene matches: 3. The CDR3 has 16 residues. Germline V gene data show CDR1 as MDHEN and CDR2 as SYDVKM. The table came from immunoSEQ multiplex PCR; TCRdb's copy has only in-frame clones and leaves some out. The sample has over 35,000 clones, 90% to 95% seen once. Note on this clone: Its antigen is still unknown.

The clonotype originates from a male donor with multiple myeloma. Sequences were derived from PBMCs, sampled in a trial of ipilimumab plus nivolumab as post-transplant consolidation. The chain carries TRBV28 and TRBJ2-5; TRBD1 agrees at 11 bases. CDR3 residues: CASSLGDRGFQETQYF. The CDR3 nucleotides read TGTGCCAGCAGTTTAGGGGACAGGGGGTTCCAAGAGACCCAGTACTTC.